This T cell receptor (beta chain) was observed in a study of blood T cell repertoires in COVID-19. Background on the study: From the United States, Italy and Spain came samples of acute and convalescent COVID-19. In each case, the material was cDNA or gDNA derived from T cells, B-cell-depleted T cells, or PBMCs.

The CDR3 has 15 residues. After removal of 6 bases from V and 7 bases from J, the junction contained 8 bases not matched to a gene. Per germline, CDR1 LNHDA and CDR2 SQIVND (reference sequence). The authors' processing: Scientists estimated how many nucleated cells there were by amplifying reference gene primers. This table comes from immunoSEQ multiplex PCR, and its TCRdb copy is limited to in-frame clones, with some not included. For V, J and clone size, that table is used; D and trimming come from the DNA. In the table there are 90,000 to 95,000 clones, roughly 91% of which are singletons. The rearrangement links TRBV19 to TRBJ2-1; 11 bases map to TRBD2. Sequencing input: peripheral blood. The sequence was obtained from a woman older than 75 with active COVID-19. The CDR3: CASSTGTSGGNEQFF. The CDR3 DNA sequence: TGTGCCAGTAGCACCGGGACTAGCGGAGGAAATGAGCAGTTCTTC. The whole variable domain, filled in from reference TRBV19 and TRBJ2-1, reads DGGITQSPKYLFRKEGQNVTLSCEQNLNHDAMYWYRQDPGQGLRLIYYSQIVNDFQKGDIAEGYSVSREKKESFPLTVTSAQKNPTAFYLCASSTGTSGGNEQFFGPGTRLTVL.